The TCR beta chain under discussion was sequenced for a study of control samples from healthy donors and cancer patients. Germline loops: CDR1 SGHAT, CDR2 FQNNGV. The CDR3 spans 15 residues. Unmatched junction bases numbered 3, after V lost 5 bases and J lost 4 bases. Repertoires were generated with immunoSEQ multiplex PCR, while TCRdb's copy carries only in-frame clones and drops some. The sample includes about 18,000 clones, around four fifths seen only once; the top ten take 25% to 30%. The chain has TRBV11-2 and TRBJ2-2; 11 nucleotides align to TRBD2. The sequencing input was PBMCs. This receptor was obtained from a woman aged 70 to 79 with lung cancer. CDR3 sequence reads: CASSPGTSGTGELFF. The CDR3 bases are TGTGCCAGCAGCCCGGGGACTAGCGGCACCGGGGAGCTGTTTTTT.